This T cell receptor beta chain derives from a study of T-cell reconstitution after alpha-beta-depleted transplantation in children. Findings and limits, study-wide: At day 60, the high TCRbeta diversity found in some patients originated from recipient T cells and thymic progenitors that had survived. Alpha-beta T cells about two months after transplant reportedly derived from several hundred expanded graft clones. T-cell counts and diversity were attributed mostly to newly produced T cells one year after transplant.

V lost 5 bases, J lost 8 bases, and 24 bases stayed unmatched. This CDR3 is built from 19 residues. Germline CDR1 reads SGHAT; CDR2 reads FQDESV (reference sequence). This clonotype was observed many times. Its antigen is still unknown. Preparation of the TCRbeta library was carried out with unique molecular identifiers. Each CDR3 protein gets one entry after TCRdb re-called the PCR reads with MiXCR. The table has about 260,000 distinct CDR3 sequences, around 10% seen once. The clonotype comes from a male patient under 10 years old who had a stem cell transplant for chronic granulomatous disease, so the T cells may come from the graft donor. Sequencing used peripheral blood, obtained 180 days after TCRalphabeta/CD19-depleted stem cell transplant. The chain uses TRBV11-1 and TRBJ2-3; 8 positions match TRBD1. The CDR3 reads CASSPQPGQAVGPQGTQYF. CDR3 sequence (DNA): TGTGCCAGCAGCCCACAACCGGGACAGGCGGTTGGGCCACAGGGTACGCAGTATTTT.